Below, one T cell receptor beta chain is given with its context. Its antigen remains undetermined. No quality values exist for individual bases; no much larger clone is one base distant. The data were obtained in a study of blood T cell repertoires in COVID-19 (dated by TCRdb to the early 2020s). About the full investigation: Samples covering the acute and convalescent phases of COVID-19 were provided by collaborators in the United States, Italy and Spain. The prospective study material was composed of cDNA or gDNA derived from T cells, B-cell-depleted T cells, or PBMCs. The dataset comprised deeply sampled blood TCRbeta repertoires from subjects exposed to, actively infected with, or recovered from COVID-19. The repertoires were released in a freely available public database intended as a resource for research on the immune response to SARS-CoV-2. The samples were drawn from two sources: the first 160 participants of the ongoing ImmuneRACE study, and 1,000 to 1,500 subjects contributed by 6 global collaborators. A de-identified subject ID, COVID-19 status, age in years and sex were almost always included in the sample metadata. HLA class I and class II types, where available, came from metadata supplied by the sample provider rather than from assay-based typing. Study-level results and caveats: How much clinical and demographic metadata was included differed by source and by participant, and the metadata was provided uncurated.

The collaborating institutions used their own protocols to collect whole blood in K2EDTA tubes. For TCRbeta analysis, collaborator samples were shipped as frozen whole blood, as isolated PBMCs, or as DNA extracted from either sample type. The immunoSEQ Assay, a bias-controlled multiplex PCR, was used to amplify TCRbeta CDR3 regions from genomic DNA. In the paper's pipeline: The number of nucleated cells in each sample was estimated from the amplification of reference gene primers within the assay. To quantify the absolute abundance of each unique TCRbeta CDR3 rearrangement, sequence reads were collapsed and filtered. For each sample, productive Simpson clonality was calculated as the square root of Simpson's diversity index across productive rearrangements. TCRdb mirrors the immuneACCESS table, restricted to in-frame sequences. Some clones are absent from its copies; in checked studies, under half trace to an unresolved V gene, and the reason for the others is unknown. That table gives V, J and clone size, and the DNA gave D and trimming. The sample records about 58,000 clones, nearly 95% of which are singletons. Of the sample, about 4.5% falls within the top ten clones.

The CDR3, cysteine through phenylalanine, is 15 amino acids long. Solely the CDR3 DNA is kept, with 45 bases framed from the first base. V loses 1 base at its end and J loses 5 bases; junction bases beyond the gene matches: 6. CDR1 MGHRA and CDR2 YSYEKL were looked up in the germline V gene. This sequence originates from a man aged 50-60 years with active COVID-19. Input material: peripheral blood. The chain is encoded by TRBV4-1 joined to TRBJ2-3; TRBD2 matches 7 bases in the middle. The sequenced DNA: TGCGCCAGCAGCCAAGGACCTCGGGAGGAAGATACGCAGTATTTT. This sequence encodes CASSQGPREEDTQYF.